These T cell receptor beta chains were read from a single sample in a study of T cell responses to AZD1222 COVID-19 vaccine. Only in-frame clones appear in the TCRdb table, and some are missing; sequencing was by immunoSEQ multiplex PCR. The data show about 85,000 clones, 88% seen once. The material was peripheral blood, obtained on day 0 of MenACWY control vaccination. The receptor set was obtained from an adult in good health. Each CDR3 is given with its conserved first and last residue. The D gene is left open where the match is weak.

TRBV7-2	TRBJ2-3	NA	CASSLGLYTDTQYF
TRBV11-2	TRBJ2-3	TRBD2	CASSLDPAGVSTDTQYF
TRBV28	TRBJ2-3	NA	CASSLAKATQYF
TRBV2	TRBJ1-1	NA	CASSRALRLNTEAFF
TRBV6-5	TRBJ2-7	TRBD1	CASILLPTGPYEQYF
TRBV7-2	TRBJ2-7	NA	CASSSDSRWAYEQYF
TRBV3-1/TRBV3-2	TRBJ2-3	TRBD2	CASSQVGGVITDTQYF
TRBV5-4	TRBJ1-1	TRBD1	CASTGQGAMVTEAFF
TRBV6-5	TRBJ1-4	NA	CASSQRGEKLFF
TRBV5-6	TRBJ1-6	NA	CASSLGHYNSPLHF
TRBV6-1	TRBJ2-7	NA	CASSDPGTYPYEQYF
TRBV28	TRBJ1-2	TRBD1	CASSLWGQDPTGGGYTF
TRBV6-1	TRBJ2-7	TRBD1	CASSESGTGVYEQYF
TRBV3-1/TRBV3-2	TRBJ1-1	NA	CASSQGKTEAFF
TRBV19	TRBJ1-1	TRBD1	CASSIRTGSLNTEAFF
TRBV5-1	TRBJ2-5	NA	CASSSQETQYF
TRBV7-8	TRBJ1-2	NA	CASSVSNYGYTF
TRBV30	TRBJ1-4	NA	CAWSAKGNEKLFF
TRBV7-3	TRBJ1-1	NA	CASSSSGTSGAFF
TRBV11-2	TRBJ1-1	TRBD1	CASSSTGDGTEAFF
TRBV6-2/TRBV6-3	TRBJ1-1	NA	CASSYHQRGTEAFF
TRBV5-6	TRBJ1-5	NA	CASSEGTDLNQPQHF
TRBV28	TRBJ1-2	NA	CASNLVGLYGYTF
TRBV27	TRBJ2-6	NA	CASSQRGPGANVLTF
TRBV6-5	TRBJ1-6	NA	CASSYGGLDYNSPLHF
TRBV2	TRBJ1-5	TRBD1	CASSGGDRQPQHF
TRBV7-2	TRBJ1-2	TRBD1	CASSLGGSAGGLYGYTF
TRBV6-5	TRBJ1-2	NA	CASSIGGQGHF
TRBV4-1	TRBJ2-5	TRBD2	CASSQGPSGRGETQYF
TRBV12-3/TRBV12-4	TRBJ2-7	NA	CASSLSPYEQYF
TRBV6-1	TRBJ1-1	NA	CASSDQVYTEAFF
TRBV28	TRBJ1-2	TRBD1	CASSSLGTGVYYGYTF
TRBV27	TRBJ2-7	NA	CASSLNSFSYEQYF
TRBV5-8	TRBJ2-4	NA	CASSFAVGGMNIQYF
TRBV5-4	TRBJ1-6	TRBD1	CASSQRQGTNSPLHF
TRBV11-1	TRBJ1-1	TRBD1	CASSSDRSNTEAFF
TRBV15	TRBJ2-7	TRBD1	CATSRVVGQKPYEQYF
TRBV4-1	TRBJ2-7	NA	CASSQESGDEQYF
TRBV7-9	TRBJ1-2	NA	CASSLAILGNYGYTF
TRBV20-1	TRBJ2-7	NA	CSANDSPYEQYF